The T cell receptor (beta chain) described here comes from a study of hypomethylating agent response in myelodysplastic syndrome. Looking at the study overall: The myelodysplastic syndrome patients comprised several men and a couple of women.

Study conclusions and caveats: After hypomethylating agent treatment, diversity and clonality showed no significant change, overall or by response.

CDR3 length equals 14 residues. V lost 2 bases to trimming and J lost 3 bases, with 11 bases between them. CDR1 and CDR2 (germline): SNHLY, FYNNEI. Here immunoSEQ multiplex PCR was the method, and the copy in TCRdb shows in-frame clones only, minus some. Altogether 5,000 or so clones are present, roughly four fifths being singletons, with the ten largest covering roughly 19%. This clone was observed once. Its target is not known. The chain links TRBV2 to TRBJ2-7, with D possibly TRBD1 on 5 matching bases. The specimen was bone marrow, collected before or after starting hypomethylating agent treatment for myelodysplastic syndrome (not recorded which). The sequence came from a human donor with myelodysplastic syndrome. The CDR3, as DNA: TGTGCCAGCAGTGAAAGTCAGGGTAACTACGAGCAGTACTTC. Protein sequence: CASSESQGNYEQYF.